These 25 T cell receptor beta chains came from one sample sequenced in a study of radiotherapy plus CTLA-4 blockade in lung cancer. Libraries were prepared by immunoSEQ multiplex PCR; TCRdb keeps only in-frame clonotypes and omits some of them. This table has approximately 80,000 clones, roughly 79% appearing once. The material was peripheral blood, obtained from a patient treated with radiotherapy plus ipilimumab. The receptors originated from a human donor with non-small cell lung cancer whose response to radiotherapy plus ipilimumab could not be evaluated. Some clones in this sample may be carry-over from other donors' samples.

The rearrangement links TRBV9 to TRBJ2-3; tentative D call: TRBD1 (6 bases). Trimming stripped 2 bases from V and 6 bases from J, with 10 bases between. The germline V gene encodes CDR1 SGDLS and CDR2 YYNGEE. The length of the CDR3 is 13 residues. The CDR3 DNA sequence: TGTGCCAGCAGCGTCTCCACAGGGGATACGCAGTATTTT. This gives the protein CASSVSTGDTQYF. The full variable domain, rest sourced from reference TRBV9 and TRBJ2-3, is DSGVTQTPKHLITATGQRVTLRCSPRSGDLSVYWYQQSLDQGLQFLIQYYNGEERAKGNILERFSAQQFPDLHSELNLSSLELGDSALYFCASSVSTGDTQYFGPGTRLTVL.

The rearrangement joins TRBV5-6 to TRBJ2-1; 10 nucleotides line up with TRBD2. Germline V lookup: CDR1 SGHDT, CDR2 YYEEEE. The length of the CDR3 is 15 residues. V trimming: 2 bases; J trimming: 8 bases; junction bases outside the gene matches: 7. CDR3 amino acids: CASSLGAGGPYEQFF. Here the CDR3 DNA reads TGTGCCAGCAGCTTAGGAGCGGGGGGGCCTTATGAGCAGTTCTTC.

The chain recombines TRBV6-1 with TRBJ1-1, with 11 bases lining up with TRBD1. J was trimmed by 9 bases and V by 8 bases; bases with no gene match: 2. CDR3 length: 11 amino acids. CDR1 is MNHNS and CDR2 is SASEGT in the germline V gene. The CDR3 DNA reads as TGTGCCAGCGGACAGGGGGCCCAAGCTTTCTTT. This translates into CASGQGAQAFF.

The chain is built from TRBV2 and TRBJ2-2; D gene unclear. The V end lost 3 bases, the J end lost 6 bases, and 14 bases lay between the germline ends. The germline CDR1 and CDR2 sequences are SNHLY and FYNNEI. The CDR3 runs to 15 residues. CDR3 sequence: CASSEYRVFAGELFF. CDR3 coding DNA: TGTGCCAGCAGTGAGTATAGAGTGTTCGCCGGGGAGCTGTTTTTT.

The chain combines TRBV2 with TRBJ2-5, with D perhaps TRBD1 (6 bases). The J call may be mistaken, given a closer DNA end match to TRBJ2-7. The CDR3 runs to 14 residues. Germline V gene sequence: CDR1 SNHLY, CDR2 FYNNEI. The CDR3 DNA reads as TGTGCCAGCAGTGAAGCGCAGGGGCCCTACGAGCAGTACTTC. This sequence encodes CASSEAQGPYEQYF.

This chain uses TRBV4-1 with TRBJ1-1; D ambiguous. In germline, CDR1 is MGHRA, CDR2 YSYEKL. Trimming cost V 0 bases and J 12 bases, with 20 bases left between them. This CDR3 has 15 amino acids. The CDR3 DNA reads as TGCGCCAGCAGCCAAGATATGGTCCCGGTAGCTAGAACTTTCTTT. Translated: CASSQDMVPVARTFF.

V gene TRBV6-5 combines with J gene TRBJ2-5; D not certain. Near its end, the DNA agrees better with TRBJ2-7, so the J call may be wrong. CDR1 is MNHEY and CDR2 is SVGAGI in the germline V gene. The CDR3 contains 15 residues. CDR3 DNA sequence: TGTGCCAGCAGTTACGGTGACACCGCAAGCTACGAGCAGTACTTC. Protein: CASSYGDTASYEQYF.

Regarding this clone: One base separates it from a far larger clone, so it is likely a read error. The chain has TRBV2 and TRBJ2-2; maybe TRBD2 (6 bases). Germline-derived CDR1 and CDR2 are SNHLY and FYNNEI. V shed 6 bases and J shed 7 bases, with 15 bases lying between them. The CDR3 is 14 residues long. In DNA form, the CDR3 reads TGTGCCAGCAGCTTGGAGGGGCGCGACGGGGAGCTGTTTTTT. Translated: CASSLEGRDGELFF.

J is TRBJ2-2 and V is TRBV27; weak D call: TRBD1 (5 bases). This CDR3 comprises 12 residues. Trimming removed 8 bases at V and 4 bases at J, with 8 bases between. Germline V gene lookup returns CDR1 MNHEY and CDR2 SMNVEV (reference sequence). DNA of the CDR3: TGTGCCAGCGAAACAGGCACCGGGGAGCTGTTTTTT. This sequence encodes CASETGTGELFF.

The rearrangement links TRBV6-6 to TRBJ1-1, with a tentative D call TRBD1 (5 bases). This CDR3 is 12 amino acids long. Deletions cut 6 bases from V and 5 bases from J, with 10 bases between. Germline V gene data show CDR1 as MNHNY and CDR2 as SVGAGI (reference sequence). The CDR3: CASSDRRTEAFF. The CDR3 DNA reads as TGTGCCAGCAGCGACAGAAGGACTGAAGCTTTCTTT.

V usage is TRBV19 and J usage is TRBJ2-5, with TRBD2 as a possible D gene (7 bases). The germline V gene has CDR1 LNHDA and CDR2 SQIVND (reference sequence). The CDR3 extends over 15 amino acids. With 3 bases removed from V and 7 bases from J, the gap between germline ends came to 18 bases. The CDR3 DNA reads TGTGCCAGTAGTATTAAGGGGGAGGGCGGGATGACCCAGTACTTC. It yields the protein CASSIKGEGGMTQYF.

About this clone: One junction end does not reproduce the germline sequence, and a read error may be involved. The chain is built from TRBV10-3 and TRBJ2-7; no reliable D call. Germline loops: CDR1 ENHRY, CDR2 SYGVKD. The CDR3 is 12 residues long. In nucleotides, the CDR3 is TGTGCCAGCAGTGATTCCTACTACGAGCAGTACTTC. This translates into CASSDSYYEQYF.

This rearrangement joins TRBV2 to TRBJ1-1; TRBD1 aligns across 9 bases. Germline CDR1 and CDR2: SNHLY and FYNNEI. Trimming removed 5 bases from V and 1 base from J; junction bases left unmatched: 8. The CDR3 has 16 residues. CDR3 region: CASSKDGTGRNTEAFF. The CDR3 coding sequence is TGTGCCAGCAGTAAGGACGGGACAGGGCGGAACACTGAAGCTTTCTTT.

J is TRBJ1-5 and V is TRBV30; D gene ambiguous. Germline loops: CDR1 GTSNPN, CDR2 SVGIG (reference sequence). This CDR3 has 15 amino acids. V gave up 3 bases and J gave up 0 bases, with 12 bases separating them. CDR3 coding DNA: TGTGCCTGGAGCACCGGGAGCAATAGCAATCAGCCCCAGCATTTT. Translation gives CAWSTGSNSNQPQHF.

This sequence joins TRBV11-2 and TRBJ2-4, with TRBD2 matching over 8 bases. The CDR3 contains 16 residues. CDR1 and CDR2 (germline): SGHAT, FQNNGV. After removal of 1 base from V and 0 bases from J, the junction contained 2 bases not matched to a gene. The CDR3 region has the DNA TGTGCCAGCAGCTTAGGAGCGGGGGTAGCCAAAAACATTCAGTACTTC. Its protein product is CASSLGAGVAKNIQYF.

The chain joins TRBV6-6 to TRBJ2-1; D perhaps matches TRBD2 (5 bases). CDR1 is MNHNY, CDR2 SVGAGI, per germline (reference sequence). Trimming left V 2 bases short and J 0 bases short, with 8 bases between. This CDR3 has 15 residues. CDR3 sequence reads: CASSYRGFSYNEQFF. As DNA, the CDR3 is TGTGCCAGCAGTTACCGAGGGTTCTCCTACAATGAGCAGTTCTTC.

This chain connects TRBV18 to TRBJ1-3, with TRBD1 as a possible D gene (6 bases). Germline assignment: CDR1 KGHSH and CDR2 LQKENI. The CDR3 covers 13 residues. Trimming left V 3 bases short and J 7 bases short, with 10 bases between. The CDR3 bases are TGTGCCAGCTCACCTCAAGGGGGTAACACCATATATTTT. Translated, it gives CASSPQGGNTIYF.

This chain links TRBV9 with TRBJ2-4; D unclear. The CDR3 runs to 16 residues. From germline, CDR1 is SGDLS and CDR2 YYNGEE. The V and J ends lost 0 bases and 1 base respectively, with 11 bases between them. CDR3 amino acids: CASSVVEWSAKNIQYF. CDR3 nucleotides: TGTGCCAGCAGCGTAGTCGAGTGGTCGGCCAAAAACATTCAGTACTTC.

The chain's CDR3 is CASSGDTVGKLFF. CDR3 nucleotide sequence: TGTGCCAGCAGTGGGGACACGGTGGGAAAACTGTTTTTT. This rearrangement joins TRBV6-5 to TRBJ1-4, with D possibly TRBD1 on 6 matching bases. V was pared by 5 bases and J by 10 bases, with 14 bases between. The CDR3 runs 13 residues. Germline V gene sequence: CDR1 MNHEY, CDR2 SVGAGI.

V gene TRBV6-5 combines with J gene TRBJ2-7; 9 positions agree with TRBD1. Germline assignment: CDR1 MNHEY and CDR2 SVGAGI. CDR3 length: 13 residues. V was clipped by 11 bases and J by 5 bases; unmatched bases: 10. The CDR3 here is CAPQPGQGNEQYF. The CDR3 region has the DNA TGTGCCCCCCAACCGGGACAGGGAAACGAGCAGTACTTC.

The chain has TRBV2 and TRBJ1-4; 11 nucleotides line up with TRBD1. The ends lost 7 bases at V and 7 bases at J; junction bases unmatched: 5. This CDR3 region has 14 residues. Per germline, CDR1 SNHLY and CDR2 FYNNEI. The CDR3: CASIRTGGSEKLFF. CDR3 sequence (DNA): TGTGCCAGCATCAGGACAGGGGGCAGTGAAAAACTGTTTTTT.

V and J are TRBV5-5 and TRBJ1-1; no reliable D call. The CDR3 has 13 residues. Trimming removed 1 base at V and 1 base at J, with 5 bases between. Germline values: CDR1 SGHKS, CDR2 YYEKEE (reference sequence). This CDR3 reads CASSLNKNTEAFF. The CDR3 DNA sequence: TGTGCCAGCAGCTTGAACAAGAACACTGAAGCTTTCTTT. Full variable domain (remainder filled in from reference TRBV5-5 and TRBJ1-1): DAGVTQSPTHLIKTRGQQVTLRCSPISGHKSVSWYQQVLGQGPQFIFQYYEKEERGRGNFPDRFSARQFPNYSSELNVNALLLGDSALYLCASSLNKNTEAFFGQGTRLTVV.

The V and J genes are TRBV6-5 and TRBJ1-1, with 7 positions matching TRBD1. Germline V gene sequence: CDR1 MNHEY, CDR2 SVGAGI. Germline trimming cut 4 bases from V and 7 bases from J; bases unmatched to any gene: 9. This CDR3 has 14 amino acids. The CDR3 spells CASSSSDRAGEAFF. CDR3 nucleotide sequence: TGTGCCAGCAGTTCCTCCGACAGGGCTGGTGAAGCTTTCTTT.

This clone was picked up a small number of times. The V call is TRBV21-1, the J call TRBJ1-2; the table calls TRBD1, which could not be checked here. TRBV21-1 is designated a pseudogene. The length of the CDR3 is 15 residues. CDR3 DNA sequence: TGTGCCAGCAGCAAACAGAACACAGGGGAGGATGGCTACACCTTC. Residues: CASSKQNTGEDGYTF.

This chain joins TRBV28 and TRBJ2-7; TRBD1 matches at 7 bases. V gave up 0 bases and J gave up 5 bases; unmatched junction bases: 4. The germline V gene encodes CDR1 MDHEN and CDR2 SYDVKM. This CDR3 contains 14 residues. The DNA for the CDR3 is TGTGCCAGCAGTTTATGGGGCAGGGGGAACGAGCAGTACTTC. Translating gives CASSLWGRGNEQYF.